Each of the 10 T cell receptor beta chains below was sequenced from the same sample in a study of cytomegalovirus exposure and HLA in healthy donors. The PCR employed 60 Vbeta primers together with 13 Jbeta primers. Produced via immunoSEQ multiplex PCR; TCRdb's table is partial and in-frame only. The sample lists roughly 72,000 clones, around 79% seen once, with 20% to 25% in the top ten. The sequenced material came from PBMCs. The receptors shown here come from a woman aged 40-49 years in good health and CMV-seropositive.

This clone occurred a few times. This chain joins TRBV2 and TRBJ1-3; D is unclear. The germline V gene has CDR1 SNHLY and CDR2 FYNNEI. The CDR3 consists of 14 residues. The ends were cut back, 3 bases at V and 1 base at J, with 7 bases in the middle. Here the CDR3 reads CASSERISGNTIYF. In nucleotides, the CDR3 is TGTGCCAGCAGTGAGCGGATTTCTGGAAACACCATATATTTT.

This clone was counted between two and nine times. The gene calls are TRBV5-6 and TRBJ1-1, with unresolved D. Deletions cut 6 bases from V and 3 bases from J, with 9 bases between. This CDR3 has 12 residues. The V gene's germline CDR1 is SGHDT and CDR2 YYEEEE. The CDR3 loop reads CASTLRDTEAFF. The CDR3, as DNA: TGTGCCAGCACCCTGAGGGACACTGAAGCTTTCTTT. Using reference TRBV5-6 and TRBJ1-1 for the parts outside the CDR3, the full variable domain is DAGVTQSPTHLIKTRGQQVTLRCSPKSGHDTVSWYQQALGQGPQFIFQYYEEEERQRGNFPDRFSGHQFPNYSSELNVNALLLGDSALYLCASTLRDTEAFFGQGTRLTVV.

The chain uses TRBV30 and TRBJ2-7; 7 nucleotides agree with TRBD1. The J segment lost 9 bases and the V segment lost 0 bases, leaving 2 bases of the junction unmatched. Germline CDR1 and CDR2: GTSNPN and SVGIG (reference sequence). This CDR3 region has 11 residues. CDR3 bases: TGTGCCTGGAGTGTACAGGGGATGCAGTACTTC. Translation: CAWSVQGMQYF.

This clone has a handful of counts. The genes are TRBV18 and TRBJ1-4, with 8 bases matching TRBD1. The germline CDR1 and CDR2 sequences are KGHSH and LQKENI. This CDR3 has 13 amino acids. After removal of 8 bases from V and 8 bases from J, the junction contained 7 bases not matched to a gene. DNA for the CDR3: TGTGCCAGCCGACCGGGACAGGTAGAAAAACTGTTTTTT. Protein: CASRPGQVEKLFF.

Only a few counts were recorded for this clone. The V call is TRBV29-1, the J call TRBJ2-3, with D perhaps TRBD2 (6 bases). Trimming removed 6 bases from V and 5 bases from J, with 9 bases in between. This CDR3 comprises 11 residues. Germline V gene lookup returns CDR1 SQVTM and CDR2 ANQGSEA. The CDR3 sequence: CSVEEGDTQYF. CDR3 DNA sequence: TGCAGCGTCGAGGAGGGAGATACGCAGTATTTT.

The chain joins TRBV7-9 to TRBJ2-1; TRBD2 matches at 9 bases. Germline V gene lookup returns CDR1 SEHNR and CDR2 FQNEAQ (reference sequence). This CDR3 region has 17 residues. Unmatched junction bases numbered 12, after V lost 8 bases and J lost 1 base. CDR3 nucleotides: TGTGCCAGCCCCCTGGTAGCGGGAGAAGGATCCTACAATGAGCAGTTCTTC. Translation gives CASPLVAGEGSYNEQFF.

This clone was seen more than once but under ten times. V is TRBV29-1 and J is TRBJ1-1; a weak D match, TRBD1 (6 bases). Trimming shortened V by 5 bases and J by 0 bases, and 10 bases separated the two germline ends. The CDR3 is 13 amino acids. The germline CDR1 and CDR2 sequences are SQVTM and ANQGSEA. In DNA, the CDR3 is TGCAGCGTTCACCAGGGGATGAACACTGAAGCTTTCTTT. It is translated as CSVHQGMNTEAFF.

This clone occurred a few times. The chain joins TRBV28 to TRBJ2-3; D possibly corresponds to TRBD2 (6 bases). The CDR3 covers 14 residues. V lost 3 bases and J lost 2, with 9 bases in between. The germline gives CDR1 MDHEN, CDR2 SYDVKM. CDR3 bases: TGTGCCAGCAGTTTTACGGGAGCCACAGATACGCAGTATTTT. This encodes CASSFTGATDTQYF.

The V and J genes are TRBV28 and TRBJ2-7, with TRBD2 as a possible D gene (6 bases). This CDR3 is built from 16 residues. The V gene lost 3 bases and the J gene lost 6 bases, with 21 bases spanning the gap. From germline, CDR1 is MDHEN and CDR2 SYDVKM. CDR3 nucleotide sequence: TGTGCCAGCAGTTTGTACGGGGGTAGAAGTTGGGGCGAGCAGTACTTC. Its protein product is CASSLYGGRSWGEQYF.

This clone was found a few times. The chain is built from TRBV6-5 and TRBJ1-5; 9 bases fit TRBD1. The V gene's germline CDR1 is MNHEY and CDR2 SVGAGI. The ends lost 6 bases at V and 2 bases at J; junction bases unmatched: 2. The CDR3 contains 14 residues. The CDR3 spells CASRRTGGNQPQHF. The CDR3 bases are TGTGCCAGCAGAAGGACAGGGGGCAATCAGCCCCAGCATTTT.